The clone carrying this T cell receptor beta chain was seen ten or more times. TCR beta CDR3 regions were amplified from RNA transcripts. During a first-round RT-PCR of the TCR CDR3, the HTBI primer set was used. One entry per CDR3 protein results from TCRdb running MiXCR on the multiplex PCR reads. In the table there are 550,000 to 650,000 distinct CDR3 sequences, roughly 13% of which are singletons. The sample belongs to a study of T cells in Graves' hyperthyroidism and ophthalmopathy. There are 17 residues in the CDR3. J lost 2 bases, V lost 1 base, and 10 bases had no gene match. CDR1 and CDR2 from the germline V gene are SEHNR and FQNEAQ (reference sequence). The blood specimen was taken at initial hyperthyroidism diagnosis, before any ophthalmopathy symptoms.

V gene TRBV7-9 combines with J gene TRBJ1-1, with 7 positions matching TRBD1. Sequencing used blood. The receptor was derived from a woman in her 30s with Graves' hyperthyroidism that later progressed to Graves' ophthalmopathy. The CDR3 sequence: CASSLGTSGTENTEAFF. CDR3 nucleotide sequence: TGTGCCAGCAGCTTAGGGACATCCGGGACAGAAAACACTGAAGCTTTCTTT. The complete variable domain, with remaining parts taken from reference TRBV7-9 and TRBJ1-1, reads DTGVSQNPRHKITKRGQNVTFRCDPISEHNRLYWYRQTLGQGPEFLTYFQNEAQLEKSRLLSDRFSAERPKGSFSTLEIQRTEQGDSAMYLCASSLGTSGTENTEAFFGQGTRLTVV.